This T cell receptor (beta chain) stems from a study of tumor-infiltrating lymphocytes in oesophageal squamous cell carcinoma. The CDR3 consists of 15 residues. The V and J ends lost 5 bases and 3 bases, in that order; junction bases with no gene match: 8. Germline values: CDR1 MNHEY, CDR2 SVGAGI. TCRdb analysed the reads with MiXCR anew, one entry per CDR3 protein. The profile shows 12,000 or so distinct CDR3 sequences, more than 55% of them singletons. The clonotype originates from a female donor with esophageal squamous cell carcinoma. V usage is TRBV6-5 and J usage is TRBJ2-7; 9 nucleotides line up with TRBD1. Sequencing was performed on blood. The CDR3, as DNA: TGTGCCAGCAGTACCGGACAGGGGTTGTACTACGAGCAGTACTTC. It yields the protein CASSTGQGLYYEQYF.